Below, 12 T cell receptor beta chains from the same sample are listed, as sequenced in a study of cytomegalovirus exposure and HLA in healthy donors. Use of 60 Vbeta and 13 Jbeta primers characterized the PCR. Clones were read by immunoSEQ multiplex PCR, and TCRdb kept only the in-frame ones, dropping some. The sample includes tens of thousands of clones, 80% seen only once; the top ten take roughly a quarter. The sample comprised PBMCs. These receptors were obtained from a woman in her fifties or sixties in good health and CMV-seropositive.

The J gene is TRBJ1-1, the V gene TRBV7-9; a possible D gene is TRBD1 (5 bases). Trimming cost V 4 bases and J 0 bases, with 9 bases left between them. This CDR3 is built from 14 residues. Germline loops: CDR1 SEHNR, CDR2 FQNEAQ (reference sequence). DNA of the CDR3: TGTGCCAGCAGCTGGGGGGTCATGAACACTGAAGCTTTCTTT. It yields the protein CASSWGVMNTEAFF.

This sequence joins TRBV28 and TRBJ1-2; D unclear. The CDR3 has 14 residues. V lost 4 bases and J 4 bases, leaving 13 bases between the germline ends. Germline V gene lookup returns CDR1 MDHEN and CDR2 SYDVKM. The CDR3 is CASSWVVAVYGYTF. CDR3 bases: TGTGCCAGCAGTTGGGTAGTAGCGGTCTATGGCTACACCTTC.

This sequence joins TRBV5-1 and TRBJ1-2, with TRBD1 as a possible D gene (5 bases). V was clipped by 0 bases and J by 1 base, with 13 bases between them. The CDR3 totals 16 residues. CDR1 and CDR2 from the germline V gene are SGHRS and YFSETQ. The CDR3 protein is CASSLAGRGINYGYTF. The CDR3 DNA reads as TGCGCCAGCAGCTTGGCGGGTCGGGGGATTAACTATGGCTACACCTTC.

The chain's CDR3 is CAWSVYGVSSGANVLTF. CDR3 nucleotides: TGTGCCTGGAGTGTATATGGAGTCAGCTCTGGGGCCAACGTCCTGACTTTC. The chain employs TRBV30 and TRBJ2-6, with D unresolved. This CDR3 has 17 residues. With 0 bases removed from V and 0 bases from J, the gap between germline ends came to 12 bases. The germline V gene has CDR1 GTSNPN and CDR2 SVGIG (reference sequence).

This chain links TRBV6-5 with TRBJ2-5, with D maybe TRBD2 (6 bases). V was trimmed by 2 bases and J by 4 bases, leaving 11 bases between them. The CDR3 sequence is 14 residues long. Germline V lookup: CDR1 MNHEY, CDR2 SVGAGI. The CDR3 region has the DNA TGTGCCAGCAGTTACCGGCAGGGAGGAGAGACCCAGTACTTC. Translating gives CASSYRQGGETQYF.

The genes are TRBV9 and TRBJ1-2; D unclear. This CDR3 has 16 amino acids. Per germline, CDR1 SGDLS and CDR2 YYNGEE. V was cut by 0 bases and J by 8 bases, with 20 bases left in between. The CDR3 sequence: CASSVGRFEGVGGYTF. The DNA of the CDR3 is TGTGCCAGCAGCGTAGGCAGATTTGAGGGAGTTGGGGGCTACACCTTC.

V gene TRBV6-1 combines with J gene TRBJ2-2; 11 bases agree with TRBD2. J was trimmed by 3 bases and V by 8 bases; bases with no gene match: 2. Germline V gene sequence: CDR1 MNHNS, CDR2 SASEGT. CDR3 length: 14 residues. The CDR3 nucleotides read TGTGCCAGCGTACTAGCGGGGGACACCGGGGAGCTGTTTTTT. Protein sequence: CASVLAGDTGELFF.

DNA of the CDR3: TGCAGCGTTCTAGCGGGAGGCACAGATACGCAGTATTTT. Its protein product is CSVLAGGTDTQYF. The chain is built from TRBV29-1 and TRBJ2-3, with 10 bases aligning to TRBD2. CDR1 is SQVTM, CDR2 ANQGSEA, per germline. V was pared by 5 bases and J by 1 base, with 0 bases of the junction left unmatched. The CDR3 totals 13 residues.

This clone was recorded a few times. The chain employs TRBV19 and TRBJ1-3, with D possibly TRBD1 on 5 matching bases. CDR1 LNHDA and CDR2 SQIVND come from the germline V gene (reference sequence). V shed 6 bases and J shed 0 bases, with 12 bases lying between them. The CDR3 spans 15 residues. The CDR3 reads CASRGLGSSGNTIYF. Written as DNA, the CDR3 is TGTGCCAGTAGGGGACTGGGAAGCTCTGGAAACACCATATATTTT.

The rearrangement uses TRBV9 and TRBJ2-2; a possible D gene is TRBD2 (5 bases). Germline loops: CDR1 SGDLS, CDR2 YYNGEE. This CDR3 has 16 residues. Trimming left V 2 bases short and J 2 bases short, with 13 bases between. As DNA, the CDR3 is TGTGCCAGCAGCGTCAGCAGCGGCTCTAACACCGGGGAGCTGTTTTTT. Its translation: CASSVSSGSNTGELFF. The full variable domain, completed using reference TRBV9 and TRBJ2-2, is DSGVTQTPKHLITATGQRVTLRCSPRSGDLSVYWYQQSLDQGLQFLIQYYNGEERAKGNILERFSAQQFPDLHSELNLSSLELGDSALYFCASSVSSGSNTGELFFGEGSRLTVL.

Comments on this clone: The junction departs from the called germline gene at one end, perhaps through a read error. J is TRBJ1-1 and V is TRBV9; D possibly corresponds to TRBD1 (5 bases). The CDR3 has 14 residues. The germline CDR1 and CDR2 sequences are SGDLS and YYNGEE. CDR3 DNA sequence: TGTGTCAGCAGCTTAGGGACTGTTACTACTGAAGCTTTCTTT. This translates into CVSSLGTVTTEAFF.

The chain has TRBV10-3 and TRBJ1-1; TRBD1 aligns across 7 bases. J was trimmed by 7 bases and V by 6 bases; bases with no gene match: 5. Germline CDR1 ENHRY, CDR2 SYGVKD. CDR3 length: 12 residues. The CDR3 loop reads CAISDRDSEAFF. The CDR3 DNA follows: TGTGCCATCAGCGACCGGGACAGTGAAGCTTTCTTT.